These 23 T cell receptor beta chains originate from one sample sequenced in a study of early T cells in non-severe SARS-CoV-2 infection. TCRdb passed the 5' RACE reads through MiXCR, listing each CDR3 protein once. Of about 44,000 distinct CDR3 sequences in the sample, about 23% were seen once. The sequencing used whole blood, collected at baseline. Receptors were obtained from an adult who was a healthcare worker with PCR-confirmed SARS-CoV-2 infection or an uninfected control (not recorded which).

The V gene is TRBV6-1, the J gene TRBJ1-2, with D tentatively TRBD1 (6 bases). There are 13 residues in the CDR3. CDR1 MNHNS and CDR2 SASEGT come from the germline V gene. V was pared by 6 bases and J by 2 bases, with 10 bases between. The CDR3 sequence is CASRPTGNYGYTF. For the CDR3, the DNA is TGTGCCAGCAGGCCAACAGGGAACTATGGCTACACCTTC.

This clonotype counts as medium-sized (0.01 to 0.1%). This chain connects TRBV7-9 to TRBJ2-7; TRBD1 aligns across 9 bases. Germline loops: CDR1 SEHNR, CDR2 FQNEAQ (reference sequence). The CDR3 loop spans 16 amino acids. The V segment lost 4 bases and the J segment 1 base; nucleotides outside the gene matches: 8. CDR3 bases: TGTGCCAGCAGCTCGCGGGACAGGGATAAGTCCTACGAGCAGTACTTC. It is translated as CASSSRDRDKSYEQYF.

This clonotype was detected only a few times. This chain connects TRBV3-1 to TRBJ1-5; D gene uncertain. In germline, CDR1 is LGHDT, CDR2 YNNKEL (reference sequence). The CDR3 is 15 residues long. The V end was cut by 4 bases, the J end by 4 bases, with 14 bases between. The CDR3 spells CASSPHGEENQPQHF. DNA for the CDR3: TGTGCCAGCAGCCCCCACGGAGAAGAAAATCAGCCCCAGCATTTT.

The chain has TRBV11-2 and TRBJ2-7; D not certain. Between the trimmed V and J ends, which lost 3 bases and 2 bases, there was a span of 8 bases. Germline CDR1 reads SGHAT; CDR2 reads FQNNGV. The CDR3 length is 13 residues. Here the CDR3 reads CASSFPSAYEQYF. CDR3 in DNA: TGTGCCAGCAGCTTCCCTTCGGCCTACGAGCAGTACTTC.

The rearrangement links TRBV7-6 to TRBJ2-3; D is unresolved. CDR3 length: 11 amino acids. CDR1 and CDR2 (germline): SGHVS, FNYEAQ. Between the trimmed V and J ends, which lost 3 bases and 6 bases, there was a span of 4 bases. This chain's CDR3 is CASSFKDTQYF. DNA for the CDR3: TGTGCCAGCAGCTTCAAGGATACGCAGTATTTT. Using reference TRBV7-6 and TRBJ2-3 for the parts outside the CDR3, the full variable domain is GAGVSQSPRYKVTKRGQDVALRCDPISGHVSLYWYRQALGQGPEFLTYFNYEAQQDKSGLPNDRFSAERPEGSISTLTIQRTEQRDSAMYRCASSFKDTQYFGPGTRLTVL.

This clonotype turned up a few times. V gene TRBV7-9 combines with J gene TRBJ1-1; 10 positions agree with TRBD1. Trimming removed 4 bases from V and 6 bases from J; junction bases left unmatched: 8. The germline V gene has CDR1 SEHNR and CDR2 FQNEAQ (reference sequence). The CDR3 runs 15 residues. CDR3 in amino acids: CASSYWDRGDPEAFF. The CDR3 DNA is TGTGCCAGCAGCTATTGGGACAGGGGAGACCCTGAAGCTTTCTTT.

This clonotype came up a few times. In DNA, the CDR3 is TGTGCCAGCAGTGGACAACAGGGGGCTAAAGCTTTCTTT. Protein sequence: CASSGQQGAKAFF. This chain connects TRBV6-1 to TRBJ1-1; TRBD1 matches 9 bases. CDR3 length: 13 residues. The germline gives CDR1 MNHNS, CDR2 SASEGT. The V segment lost 4 bases and the J segment 9 bases; nucleotides outside the gene matches: 6.

This chain links TRBV6-2 or TRBV6-3 with TRBJ2-7; TRBD2 matches at 7 bases. CDR3 length equals 13 residues. In germline, CDR1 is MNHEY, CDR2 SVGEGT. The trim removed 6 bases at V and 5 bases at J, leaving 7 bases unmatched. DNA for the CDR3: TGTGCCAGCAGCCGGGGGAGCGGGGACGAGCAGTACTTC. The encoded protein is CASSRGSGDEQYF.

This clonotype was detected a few times. The CDR3 region is CASSPTGLLYEQYF. The CDR3 bases are TGTGCCAGCAGCCCGACGGGACTCCTCTACGAGCAGTACTTC. This chain uses TRBV9 with TRBJ2-7, with D maybe TRBD2 (6 bases). Germline V lookup: CDR1 SGDLS, CDR2 YYNGEE. The CDR3 covers 14 residues. With 4 bases removed from V and 3 bases from J, the gap between germline ends came to 14 bases.

This rearrangement joins TRBV7-6 to TRBJ1-1; D unresolved. The CDR3 length is 12 residues. Germline lookup yields CDR1 SGHVS and CDR2 FNYEAQ. V was pared by 4 bases and J by 4 bases, with 7 bases between. DNA for the CDR3: TGTGCCAGCAGCTCATACAGCACTGAAGCTTTCTTT. Protein: CASSSYSTEAFF.

The chain is built from TRBV25-1 and TRBJ2-5; the match to TRBD1 covers 8 bases. V dropped 5 bases and J dropped 5; count of bases not matched to a gene: 13. Germline CDR1 MGHDK, CDR2 SYGVNS. This CDR3 contains 16 residues. The CDR3 region is CASSSRQGTVPETQYF. In DNA form, the CDR3 reads TGTGCCAGCAGTTCCCGACAGGGGACCGTTCCGGAGACCCAGTACTTC.

The chain is built from TRBV19 and TRBJ1-5; D is unresolved. The CDR3 runs 16 residues. The V and J ends lost 3 bases and 0 bases respectively, with 12 bases between them. The V gene's germline CDR1 is LNHDA and CDR2 SQIVND (reference sequence). For the CDR3, the DNA is TGTGCCAGTAGTATGGGCTGGGGATATAGCAATCAGCCCCAGCATTTT. Amino acid sequence: CASSMGWGYSNQPQHF.

J is TRBJ1-1 and V is TRBV5-5; D is unclear. CDR1 is SGHKS, CDR2 YYEKEE, per germline (reference sequence). The CDR3 spans 14 residues. The ends were cut back, 6 bases at V and 1 base at J, with 13 bases in the middle. The CDR3 sequence: CASTFEFRNTEAFF. CDR3 sequence (DNA): TGTGCCAGCACTTTCGAGTTCAGGAACACTGAAGCTTTCTTT.

This chain connects TRBV5-1 to TRBJ2-7; a weak D match, TRBD2 (6 bases). The CDR3 contains 17 residues. CDR1 SGHRS and CDR2 YFSETQ come from the germline V gene. Between the trimmed V and J ends, which lost 4 bases and 0 bases, there was a span of 20 bases. The DNA of the CDR3 is TGCGCCAGCAGCCGGGCGGGGCGGACTTTCCTCTCCTACGAGCAGTACTTC. Its protein product is CASSRAGRTFLSYEQYF.

V is TRBV10-3 and J is TRBJ1-6, with a weak D call TRBD1 (6 bases). CDR3 length: 12 amino acids. The germline gives CDR1 ENHRY, CDR2 SYGVKD. Trimming took off 8 bases at V and 8 bases at J, with 10 bases between the two ends. The CDR3 DNA is TGTGCCATCGGGGCAGGGGATTCACCCCTCCACTTT. Encoded protein: CAIGAGDSPLHF.

This clonotype was found a few times. This chain uses TRBV5-6 with TRBJ1-5, with D maybe TRBD1 (5 bases). CDR3 size: 14 residues. The V gene's germline CDR1 is SGHDT and CDR2 YYEEEE. V shed 3 bases and J shed 6 bases, with 13 bases lying between them. CDR3 region: CASSSTGLGQPQHF. CDR3 DNA sequence: TGTGCCAGCAGCTCAACAGGCTTGGGTCAGCCCCAGCATTTT.

The chain couples TRBV6-5 to TRBJ1-4; D is unclear. CDR3 size: 12 residues. Deletions cut 5 bases from V and 10 bases from J, with 11 bases between. The germline V gene has CDR1 MNHEY and CDR2 SVGAGI. The CDR3 DNA is TGTGCCAGCAGTCCGGACTTCCGAAAACTGTTTTTT. Protein product: CASSPDFRKLFF.

V is TRBV3-1 and J is TRBJ2-7; TRBD1 agrees at 10 bases. Germline CDR1 LGHDT, CDR2 YNNKEL (reference sequence). Germline trimming cut 4 bases from V and 2 bases from J; bases unmatched to any gene: 2. The CDR3 is 14 residues long. Written as DNA, the CDR3 is TGTGCCAGCAGCCTCGGACAGGGGGCCTACGAGCAGTACTTC. It codes for CASSLGQGAYEQYF.

This clonotype was counted only a few times. This sequence joins TRBV6-6 and TRBJ2-5; D perhaps matches TRBD1 (7 bases). V lost 2 bases and J 4 bases, leaving 20 bases between the germline ends. CDR1 MNHNY and CDR2 SVGAGI come from the germline V gene (reference sequence). This CDR3 contains 17 residues. CDR3 sequence: CASSYPRQGVGLETQYF. The CDR3 DNA reads TGTGCCAGCAGTTACCCTCGACAGGGCGTGGGACTAGAGACCCAGTACTTC.

The chain employs TRBV20-1 and TRBJ2-7; D might be TRBD2 (5 bases). The CDR3 runs to 15 residues. Germline V gene data show CDR1 as DFQATT and CDR2 as SNEGSKA (reference sequence). V shed 2 bases and J shed 1 base, with 15 bases lying between them. Here the CDR3 DNA reads TGCAGTGCTAGAAGCCTCCGGGGATTGTCCTACGAGCAGTACTTC. It is translated as CSARSLRGLSYEQYF.

In this sample, this clonotype turned up a few times. This rearrangement joins TRBV20-1 to TRBJ2-5, with TRBD2 as a possible D gene (6 bases). This CDR3 comprises 13 residues. The germline gives CDR1 DFQATT, CDR2 SNEGSKA (reference sequence). Trimming cost V 5 bases and J 1 base, with 11 bases left between them. CDR3 in DNA: TGCAGTGCTGGACCGGGACTCCAAGAGACCCAGTACTTC. It is translated as CSAGPGLQETQYF.

This chain joins TRBV27 and TRBJ1-2, with D maybe TRBD1 (5 bases). The CDR3 has 15 residues. Per germline, CDR1 MNHEY and CDR2 SMNVEV (reference sequence). V was pared by 2 bases and J by 0 bases, with 10 bases between. This CDR3 reads CASSLRQNPNYGYTF. In DNA form, the CDR3 reads TGTGCCAGCAGTTTAAGACAGAACCCTAACTATGGCTACACCTTC.

V is TRBV14 and J is TRBJ2-3; unclear D gene. This CDR3 contains 13 residues. Germline V gene lookup returns CDR1 SGHDN and CDR2 FVKESK. The V end lost 3 bases, the J end lost 4 bases, and 8 bases lay between the germline ends. The CDR3 is CASSQEFSDTQYF. DNA for the CDR3: TGTGCCAGCAGCCAGGAGTTTTCAGATACGCAGTATTTT.